The 18 T cell receptor beta chains listed next were all sequenced from one sample in a study of T-cell memory formation after mild COVID-19. TCRdb analysed the 5' RACE reads with MiXCR anew, one entry per CDR3 protein. The sample holds about half a million distinct CDR3 sequences, around a sixth seen once. The sequenced material came from PBMCs or a T cell subset sorted from them (not recorded which). Receptors were obtained from an adult woman who had mild COVID-19 (a few samples of this study predate the infection). Cell type and time point are not known.

This clonotype was counted a few times. The V gene is TRBV29-1, the J gene TRBJ2-7; D remains ambiguous. Trimming shortened V by 2 bases and J by 0 bases, and 8 bases separated the two germline ends. CDR1 SQVTM and CDR2 ANQGSEA come from the germline V gene. There are 13 residues in the CDR3. In DNA, the CDR3 is TGCAGCGTTGAACTTACCGGCTCCTACGAGCAGTACTTC. Translation gives CSVELTGSYEQYF.

Here the CDR3 DNA reads TGTGCCAGCAGCTGGAGCTGGGAGACCCAGTACTTC. As protein: CASSWSWETQYF. V gene TRBV7-6 combines with J gene TRBJ2-5; D gene unclear. The CDR3 is made up of 12 amino acids. Germline values: CDR1 SGHVS, CDR2 FNYEAQ. V was cut by 4 bases and J by 5 bases, with 8 bases left in between.

This rearrangement joins TRBV9 to TRBJ2-4; perhaps TRBD1 as D (6 bases). In germline, CDR1 is SGDLS, CDR2 YYNGEE. Between the trimmed V and J ends, which lost 3 bases and 2 bases, there was a span of 12 bases. The CDR3 is 15 amino acids. This chain's CDR3 is CASSASGQPKNIQYF. In nucleotides, the CDR3 is TGTGCCAGCAGCGCCTCGGGACAACCCAAAAACATTCAGTACTTC.

The gene calls are TRBV10-3 and TRBJ2-3; 12 bases are a match to TRBD1. The V and J ends lost 11 bases and 4 bases, in that order; junction bases with no gene match: 10. Germline-derived CDR1 and CDR2 are ENHRY and SYGVKD. The CDR3 is 15 amino acids. The CDR3 loop is CALKRGQGAADTQYF. The CDR3 DNA is TGTGCCCTAAAACGGGGACAGGGGGCCGCAGATACGCAGTATTTT.

This clonotype was seen many times. V gene TRBV12-3 or TRBV12-4 combines with J gene TRBJ2-1; D is ambiguous. V lost 3 bases, J lost 7 bases, and 7 bases lay in between. The CDR3 covers 12 residues. In DNA form, the CDR3 reads TGTGCCAGCAGTTTCCCGTCGAATGAGCAGTTCTTC. Its protein product is CASSFPSNEQFF.

This sequence joins TRBV6-2 or TRBV6-3 and TRBJ2-4; D assignment may be TRBD1 or TRBD2 (5 bases each). Germline V gives CDR1 MNHEY, CDR2 SVGEGT. The ends were cut back, 4 bases at V and 2 bases at J, with 15 bases in the middle. The CDR3 runs 16 residues. CDR3 in amino acids: CASSLGRGKPKNIQYF. The CDR3 DNA reads TGTGCCAGCAGTTTGGGACGAGGGAAGCCCAAAAACATTCAGTACTTC.

V gene TRBV19 combines with J gene TRBJ2-5; 7 nucleotides match TRBD2. The germline V gene has CDR1 LNHDA and CDR2 SQIVND (reference sequence). V was clipped by 4 bases and J by 4 bases; unmatched bases: 9. The CDR3 is made up of 15 amino acids. CDR3 sequence reads: CASSKGTGGRETQYF. CDR3 bases: TGTGCCAGTAGTAAAGGGACGGGGGGTAGAGAGACCCAGTACTTC.

The chain links TRBV30 to TRBJ2-3; 8 positions agree with TRBD1. J lost 1 base, V lost 7 bases, and 4 bases had no gene match. Looked up from germline, CDR1 is GTSNPN and CDR2 is SVGIG (reference sequence). This CDR3 is built from 13 residues. The CDR3 protein is CASGTGRTDTQYF. DNA for the CDR3: TGTGCCTCCGGGACAGGACGCACAGATACGCAGTATTTT. The full variable domain, rest sourced from reference TRBV30 and TRBJ2-3, is SQTIHQWPATLVQPVGSPLSLECTVEGTSNPNLYWYRQAAGRGLQLLFYSVGIGQISSEVPQNLSASRPQDRQFILSSKKLLLSDSGFYLCASGTGRTDTQYFGPGTRLTVL.

The V gene is TRBV9, the J gene TRBJ2-5; D call uncertain. The ends were cut back, 0 bases at V and 8 bases at J, with 17 bases in the middle. Germline V gives CDR1 SGDLS, CDR2 YYNGEE. The CDR3 totals 15 residues. The CDR3 reads CASSVEGSALSTQYF. CDR3 DNA sequence: TGTGCCAGCAGCGTAGAAGGGTCAGCTTTGAGTACCCAGTACTTC.

The sample holds many counts of this clonotype. This chain joins TRBV5-1 and TRBJ2-1; 8 nucleotides agree with TRBD2. The CDR3 sequence is 15 residues long. The V segment lost 0 bases and the J segment 5 bases; nucleotides outside the gene matches: 4. Germline CDR1 SGHRS, CDR2 YFSETQ. This chain's CDR3 is CASSLVAGSNNEQFF. CDR3 nucleotide sequence: TGCGCCAGCAGCTTGGTAGCGGGGAGCAACAATGAGCAGTTCTTC.

V is TRBV12-3 or TRBV12-4 and J is TRBJ2-1; TRBD2 matches at 11 bases. After removal of 5 bases from V and 10 bases from J, the junction contained 13 bases not matched to a gene. This CDR3 region has 16 residues. CDR3 nucleotides: TGTGCCAGCAGTACCCGGACTAGCGGGTTGTACTGGGAGCAGTTCTTC. It is translated as CASSTRTSGLYWEQFF.

The sample holds a few counts of this clonotype. The chain carries TRBV5-8 and TRBJ2-7; D remains ambiguous. V was cut by 0 bases and J by 3 bases, with 10 bases left in between. Germline CDR1 SGHTS, CDR2 YDEGEE. CDR3 length: 14 amino acids. The DNA of the CDR3 is TGTGCCAGCAGCTTGGGGGTCCGTGGCTACGAGCAGTACTTC. It specifies CASSLGVRGYEQYF.

This clonotype was detected ten times or more. V is TRBV5-1 and J is TRBJ2-1, with a tentative D call TRBD2 (6 bases). V was trimmed by 1 base and J by 2 bases, leaving 13 bases between them. CDR1 and CDR2 (germline): SGHRS, YFSETQ. The CDR3 has 16 amino acids. The DNA for the CDR3 is TGCGCCAGCAGCTTGAACGCGGGACTTACCTACAATGAGCAGTTCTTC. Translation: CASSLNAGLTYNEQFF.

The CDR3: CASRPPIAGGQEGTDTQYF. In DNA form, the CDR3 reads TGTGCCAGCAGGCCCCCGATAGCGGGAGGGCAGGAGGGGACAGATACGCAGTATTTT. The chain employs TRBV9 and TRBJ2-3; 11 positions agree with TRBD2. V lost 5 bases and J lost 3; bases outside the gene matches: 17. The germline CDR1 and CDR2 sequences are SGDLS and YYNGEE. The CDR3 has 19 amino acids.

This clonotype was seen ten or more times. The chain is built from TRBV5-1 and TRBJ2-7; 9 bases match TRBD1. CDR1 is SGHRS and CDR2 is YFSETQ in the germline V gene. The CDR3 spans 15 residues. The V and J ends lost 1 base and 3 bases, in that order; junction bases with no gene match: 5. CDR3 residues: CASSLSGQGIYEQYF. In nucleotides, the CDR3 is TGCGCCAGCAGCTTGTCTGGACAGGGGATCTACGAGCAGTACTTC.

The chain has TRBV5-6 and TRBJ2-7; TRBD1 might be the D (6 bases). V gave up 4 bases and J gave up 3 bases, with 14 bases separating them. Germline V gene lookup returns CDR1 SGHDT and CDR2 YYEEEE. CDR3 length: 14 residues. The CDR3 region is CASSGRGRGYEQYF. The CDR3 coding sequence is TGTGCCAGCAGCGGGCGCGGCAGGGGCTACGAGCAGTACTTC.

The chain employs TRBV5-5 and TRBJ1-1; D gene ambiguous. V lost 1 base to trimming and J lost 3 bases, with 4 bases between them. In germline, CDR1 is SGHKS, CDR2 YYEKEE (reference sequence). The CDR3 consists of 12 residues. CDR3 region: CASSLTHTEAFF. In nucleotides, the CDR3 is TGTGCCAGCAGCTTGACACACACTGAAGCTTTCTTT.

This clonotype was counted a few times. The chain recombines TRBV6-6 with TRBJ1-2; 7 nucleotides line up with TRBD1. Germline values: CDR1 MNHNY, CDR2 SVGAGI (reference sequence). This CDR3 is built from 16 residues. The V segment lost 2 bases and the J segment 4 bases; nucleotides outside the gene matches: 10. The CDR3 nucleotides are TGTGCCAGCAGTTACCTTCCCCCCTCAGGGGGCTATGGCTACACCTTC. Translated: CASSYLPPSGGYGYTF.